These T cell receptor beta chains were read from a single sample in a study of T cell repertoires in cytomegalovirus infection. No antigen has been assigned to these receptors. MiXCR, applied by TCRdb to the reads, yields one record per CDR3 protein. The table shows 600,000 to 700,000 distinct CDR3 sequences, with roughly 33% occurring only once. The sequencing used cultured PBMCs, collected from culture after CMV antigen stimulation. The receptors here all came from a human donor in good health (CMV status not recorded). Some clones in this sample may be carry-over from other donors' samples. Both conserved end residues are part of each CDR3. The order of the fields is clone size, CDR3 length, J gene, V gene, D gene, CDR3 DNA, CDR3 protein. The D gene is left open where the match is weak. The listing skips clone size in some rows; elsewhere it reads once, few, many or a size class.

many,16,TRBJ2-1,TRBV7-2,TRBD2,TGTGCCAGCAGCTCGACAGCGGGGGGACTCGACAATGAGCAGTTCTTC,CASSSTAGGLDNEQFF
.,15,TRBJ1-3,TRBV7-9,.,TGTGCCAGCAGCCCCCTGGACAGCTCTGGAAACACCATATATTTT,CASSPLDSSGNTIYF
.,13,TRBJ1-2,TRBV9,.,TGTGCCAGCAGCGTGGTTCTGGGATATGGCTACACCTTC,CASSVVLGYGYTF
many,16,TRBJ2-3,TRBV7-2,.,TGTGCCAGCAGCCCAACTGACAGGCTGAGCTGGGATACGCAGTATTTT,CASSPTDRLSWDTQYF
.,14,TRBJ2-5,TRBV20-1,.,TGCAGTGCCACCACAGGGCGGTCCCAAGAGACCCAGTACTTC,CSATTGRSQETQYF
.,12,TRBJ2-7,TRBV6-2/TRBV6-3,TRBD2,TGTGCCAGCAGTCGTGGCGGGGGCGAGCAGTACTTC,CASSRGGGEQYF
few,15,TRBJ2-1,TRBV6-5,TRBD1,TGTGCCAGCAGTCAAGACAGGGCCCCCTACAATGAGCAGTTCTTC,CASSQDRAPYNEQFF
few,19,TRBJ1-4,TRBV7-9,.,TGTGCCAGCAGTAAACCTCACAGACCGATGTATGCAACTAATGAAAAACTGTTTTTT,CASSKPHRPMYATNEKLFF
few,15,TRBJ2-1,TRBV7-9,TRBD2,TGTGCCAGCAGCTTAGGGGCGGGAGAATTAAATCAGCAGTTCTTC,CASSLGAGELNQQFF
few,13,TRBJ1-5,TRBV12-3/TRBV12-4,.,TGTGCCAGCACCTTGGACTTATCTGGGCCCCAGCATTTT,CASTLDLSGPQHF
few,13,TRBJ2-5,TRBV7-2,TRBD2,TGTGCCAGCAGCCCTCAGCGGGATGGGACCCAGTACTTC,CASSPQRDGTQYF
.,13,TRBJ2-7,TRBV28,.,TGTGCCAGCAGTGACAGCGGCGTTTACGAGCAGTACTTC,CASSDSGVYEQYF
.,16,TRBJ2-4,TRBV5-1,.,TGCGCCAGCAGCTGCATCAGGATGACGGAGGGAAACATTCAGTACTTC,CASSCIRMTEGNIQYF
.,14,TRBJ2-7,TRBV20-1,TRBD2,TGCAGTGCTCATCTCGGGCTAGCGGGAGAGGAGCAGTACTTC,CSAHLGLAGEEQYF
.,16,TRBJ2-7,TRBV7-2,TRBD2,TGTGCCAGCAGCACCCACAACCCCATCCTCGGGGGGGAGCAGTACTTC,CASSTHNPILGGEQYF
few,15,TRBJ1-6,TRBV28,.,TGTGCCAGCACCGTGACAGTCGCAAGCAATTCACCCCTCCACTTT,CASTVTVASNSPLHF
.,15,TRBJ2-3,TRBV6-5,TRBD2,TGTGCCAGCAGTTATTGGACTAGCGGCGGTGAAGCGCAGTATTTT,CASSYWTSGGEAQYF
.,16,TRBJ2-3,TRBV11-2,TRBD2,TGTGCCAGCAGCTTATTGGAGCCTAGCGGACCAGATACGCAGTATTTT,CASSLLEPSGPDTQYF
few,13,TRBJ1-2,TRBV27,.,TGTGCCAGCAGCACTCTCGCGGGGCCGGGCTACACCTTC,CASSTLAGPGYTF
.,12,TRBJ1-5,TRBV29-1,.,TGCAGCGTTGCGGGTAGCAATCAGCCCCAGCATTTT,CSVAGSNQPQHF
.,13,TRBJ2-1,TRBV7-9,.,TGTGCCAGCACCCTGGGGGGATGGGATGAGCAGTTCTTC,CASTLGGWDEQFF
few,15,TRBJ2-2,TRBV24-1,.,TGTGCCACCAGTGATAAGTATAGTGTCACCGGGGAGCTGTTTTTT,CATSDKYSVTGELFF
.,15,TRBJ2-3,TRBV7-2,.,TGTGCCAGCAGCCCTAATGGCGAGGGAACAGATACGCAGTTTTTT,CASSPNGEGTDTQFF
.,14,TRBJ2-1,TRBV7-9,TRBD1,TGTGCCAGCAGCTCCCGGGACAGGAGTAATGAGCAGTTCTTC,CASSSRDRSNEQFF
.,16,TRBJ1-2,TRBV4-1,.,TGCGCCAGCAGCCAAGTGGTAGATGATAACGTCTATGGCTACACCTTC,CASSQVVDDNVYGYTF
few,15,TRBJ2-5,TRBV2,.,TGTGCCAGCAAAGAGACGGTCCGACTTAAGGAGACCCAGTACTTC,CASKETVRLKETQYF
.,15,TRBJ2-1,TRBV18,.,TGTGCCAGCTCACTCCAGGGGGGGCGGTACAATGAGCAGTTCTTC,CASSLQGGRYNEQFF
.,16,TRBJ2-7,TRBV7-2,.,TGTGCCAGCAGCTTAGATTACGACCCGAGCTCCTACGAGCAGTACTTC,CASSLDYDPSSYEQYF
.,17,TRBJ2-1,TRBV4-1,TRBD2,TGCGCCAGCAGCCACCCCGAGGGACTAGCGGGAGAAGGTGAGCAGTTCTTC,CASSHPEGLAGEGEQFF
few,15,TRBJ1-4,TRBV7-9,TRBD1,TGTGCCAGCAGTTCTATTGGGACAGGGGGCGAAAAACTGTTTTTT,CASSSIGTGGEKLFF
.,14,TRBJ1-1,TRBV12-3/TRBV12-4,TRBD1,TGTGCCAGCAGTGTGGGACAGGCGAACACTGAAGCTTTCTTT,CASSVGQANTEAFF
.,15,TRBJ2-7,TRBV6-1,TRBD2,TGTGCCAGCAGACCCGAAGGCGGGAGATCCTACGAGCAGTACTTC,CASRPEGGRSYEQYF
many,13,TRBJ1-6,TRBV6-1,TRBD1,TGTGCCAGCAGACGGGACAGTAATTCACCCCTCCACTTT,CASRRDSNSPLHF
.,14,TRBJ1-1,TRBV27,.,TGTGCCAGCAGTTCCCCCCCTTTGGCGGGTGAAGCTTTCTTT,CASSSPPLAGEAFF
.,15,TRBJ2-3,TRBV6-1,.,TGTGCCAGCAGTGAACCCTCCCTAAGCACAGATACGCAGTATTTT,CASSEPSLSTDTQYF
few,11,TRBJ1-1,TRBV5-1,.,TGCGCCAGCGTTATGAGCACTGAAGCTTTCTTT,CASVMSTEAFF
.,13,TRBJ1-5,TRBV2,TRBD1,TGTGCCAGCAGCAGGGGGGAGGAGCAGCCCCAGCATTTT,CASSRGEEQPQHF
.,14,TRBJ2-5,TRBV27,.,TGTGCCAGCAGTTTATTGGCGGGGTCGGAGACCCAGTACTTC,CASSLLAGSETQYF
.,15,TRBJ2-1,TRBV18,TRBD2,TGTGCCAGCTCACCGACTAGCGGGAGTGGCCATGAGCAGTTCTTC,CASSPTSGSGHEQFF
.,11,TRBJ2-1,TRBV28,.,TGTGCCACCGTCTCTTACAATGAGCAGTTCTTC,CATVSYNEQFF
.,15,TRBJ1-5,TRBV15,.,TGTGCCACCAGCAGAGCAGGGGCTGCGGGTCAGCCCCAGCATTTT,CATSRAGAAGQPQHF
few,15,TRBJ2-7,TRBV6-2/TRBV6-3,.,TGTGCCAGCAGTTCTCTTGAGGACAGAACCTACGAGCAGTACTTC,CASSSLEDRTYEQYF
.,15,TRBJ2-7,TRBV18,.,TGTGCCAGCTCTCAAGGACAGCCGGCCGTTAAGGAGCAGTACTTC,CASSQGQPAVKEQYF
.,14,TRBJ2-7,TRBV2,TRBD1,TGTGCCAGCAGTGAACAGGGGGCGCCCTACGAGCAGTACTTC,CASSEQGAPYEQYF
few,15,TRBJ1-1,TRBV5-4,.,TGTGCCAGCAGCTTGGAGGGGCCGAGGGGGACTGAAGCTTTCTTT,CASSLEGPRGTEAFF
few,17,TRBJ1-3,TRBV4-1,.,TGCGCCAGCAGCCAAGTCTACGCGGGACTTGAAGGAAACACCATATATTTT,CASSQVYAGLEGNTIYF
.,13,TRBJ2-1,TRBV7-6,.,TGTGCCAGCAGCCAGTTGGGGCCGGATGAGCAGTTCTTC,CASSQLGPDEQFF
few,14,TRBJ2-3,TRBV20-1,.,TGCAGTGCTAGAACCCGATACCGCACAGATACGCAGTATTTT,CSARTRYRTDTQYF
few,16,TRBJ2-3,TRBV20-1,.,TGCAGTGCTAGGCCCCTTTTGGGGATAAACACAGATACGCAGTATTTT,CSARPLLGINTDTQYF
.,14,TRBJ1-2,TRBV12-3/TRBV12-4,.,TGTGCCAGCAGTTTAGAGGTCGGATGGTATGGCTACACCTTC,CASSLEVGWYGYTF
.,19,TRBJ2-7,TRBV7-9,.,TGTGCCAGCAGCCCTTTGGGGGTGAGGGAAAGGTGGAGAAACTACGAGCAGTACTTC,CASSPLGVRERWRNYEQYF
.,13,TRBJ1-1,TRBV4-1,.,TGCGCCAGCAGCTCTCCGGGGGGTACTGAAGCTTTCTTT,CASSSPGGTEAFF
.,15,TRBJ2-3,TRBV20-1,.,TGCAGTGCCGACCCCGGGACTTCCCACGCAGATACGCAGTATTTT,CSADPGTSHADTQYF
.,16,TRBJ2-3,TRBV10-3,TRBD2,TGTGCCATCAGATCGCGTCTAGCGGGAAAGGGGGATACGCAGTATTTT,CAIRSRLAGKGDTQYF
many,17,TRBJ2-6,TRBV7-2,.,TGTGCCAGCAGCTTAGTAGGGCGGGTAACGGGGGCCAACGTCCTGACTTTC,CASSLVGRVTGANVLTF